The clone carrying this T cell receptor beta chain has a handful of counts. The data were taken from a study of blood T cells in healthy people across ages. Through a sample-barcoded 5' primer and a J-beta primer mix, a second PCR was run for roughly 6 to 12 cycles. TCRdb called the 5' RACE reads again in MiXCR, with one record for every CDR3 protein. The sample carries 1,500,000 or so distinct CDR3 sequences, 42% recorded once. CDR3 size: 12 residues. V lost 7 bases and J lost 14; bases outside the gene matches: 11. CDR1 and CDR2 from the germline V gene are MDHEN and SYDVKM. This clonotype was obtained from a woman younger than 35 in good health. Source material: blood. The chain recombines TRBV28 with TRBJ2-1; 7 bases agree with TRBD2. CDR3 DNA: TGTGCCAGCACCGATAACCGGGACTACGAGTTCTTC. This gives the protein CASTDNRDYEFF.